The next 8 T cell receptor beta chains were all read from a single sample in a study of cytomegalovirus exposure and HLA in healthy donors (dated by TCRdb to about 2017). Library method: the immunoSEQ multiplex PCR assay. As stored in TCRdb, this immuneACCESS dataset retains in-frame rearrangements with V and J assigned. A fraction of the clones does not appear; measured against another copy, unresolved V genes explain less than half of the discrepancy, and the remainder lacks a known reason. The sample records around 60,000 clones, 92% of which are singletons. In total, the top ten clones hold 1% to 1.5% of the sample. Specimen: PBMCs. The receptors come from a woman aged 18-35 years in good health and CMV-seronegative.

The chain is built from TRBV28 and TRBJ1-1; D not certain. Per germline, CDR1 MDHEN and CDR2 SYDVKM. Trimming pared 6 bases from V and 1 base from J, leaving 12 bases between. CDR3 length: 14 amino acids. CDR3 in DNA: TGTGCCAGCAGCTCTCTGCGGAGGAACACTGAAGCTTTCTTT. It yields the protein CASSSLRRNTEAFF.

The chain uses TRBV5-1 and TRBJ1-2; D might be TRBD1 (6 bases). Trimming shortened V by 0 bases and J by 1 base, and 10 bases separated the two germline ends. Germline lookup yields CDR1 SGHRS and CDR2 YFSETQ. This CDR3 region has 15 residues. The CDR3 is CASSLVGQINYGYTF. The DNA of the CDR3 is TGCGCCAGCAGCTTGGTAGGACAGATTAACTATGGCTACACCTTC.

The rearrangement links TRBV7-9 to TRBJ1-4; D remains ambiguous. The ends were cut back, 5 bases at V and 5 bases at J, with 18 bases in the middle. Germline CDR1 and CDR2: SEHNR and FQNEAQ (reference sequence). The CDR3 is made up of 16 amino acids. CDR3 sequence reads: CASSTVGESLNEKLFF. CDR3 DNA: TGTGCCAGCAGCACCGTCGGTGAATCTTTAAATGAAAAACTGTTTTTT.

This chain uses TRBV2 with TRBJ1-5, with a possible D match to TRBD1 (5 bases). This CDR3 is 13 amino acids long. Germline lookup yields CDR1 SNHLY and CDR2 FYNNEI. Trimming took off 6 bases at V and 1 base at J, with 7 bases between the two ends. CDR3 sequence reads: CASRKGSNQPQHF. The CDR3 DNA follows: TGTGCCAGCAGGAAGGGGAGCAATCAGCCCCAGCATTTT.

This sequence joins TRBV6-1 and TRBJ1-4; 12 positions agree with TRBD1. Germline CDR1 is MNHNS and CDR2 is SASEGT. After removal of 2 bases from V and 8 bases from J, the junction contained 3 bases not matched to a gene. CDR3 length: 15 residues. CDR3: CASSESGTGGEKLFF. Here the CDR3 DNA reads TGTGCCAGCAGTGAATCAGGGACAGGGGGCGAAAAACTGTTTTTT.

The V call is TRBV28, the J call TRBJ2-7; 9 bases match TRBD1. The CDR3 contains 14 residues. CDR1 is MDHEN and CDR2 is SYDVKM in the germline V gene. V shed 6 bases and J 2 bases; nucleotides not matched to a gene: 5. This CDR3 reads CASRDRGSTYEQYF. As DNA, the CDR3 is TGTGCCAGCAGGGACAGGGGTAGCACCTACGAGCAGTACTTC. Full variable domain (missing parts from reference TRBV28 and TRBJ2-7): DVKVTQSSRYLVKRTGEKVFLECVQDMDHENMFWYRQDPGLGLRLIYFSYDVKMKEKGDIPEGYSVSREKKERFSLILESASTNQTSMYLCASRDRGSTYEQYFGPGTRLTVT.

CDR3 DNA: TGTGCCAGCAGCCACAGGGGTGCTGGAAACACCATATATTTT. Its protein is CASSHRGAGNTIYF. The chain couples TRBV28 to TRBJ1-3, with TRBD1 matching over 7 bases. The J segment lost 2 bases and the V segment lost 6 bases, leaving 4 bases of the junction unmatched. This CDR3 contains 14 residues. In germline, CDR1 is MDHEN, CDR2 SYDVKM. Full variable domain (outside the CDR3, taken from reference TRBV28 and TRBJ1-3): DVKVTQSSRYLVKRTGEKVFLECVQDMDHENMFWYRQDPGLGLRLIYFSYDVKMKEKGDIPEGYSVSREKKERFSLILESASTNQTSMYLCASSHRGAGNTIYFGEGSWLTVV.

The chain joins TRBV6-6 to TRBJ1-1; TRBD1 matches 7 bases. CDR1 MNHNY and CDR2 SVGAGI come from the germline V gene (reference sequence). V shed 6 bases, J shed 2 bases, and the junction held 9 bases outside the gene matches. The CDR3 has 15 amino acids. The CDR3 is CASRNQGVGNTEAFF. The CDR3 DNA reads TGTGCCAGCAGAAATCAGGGGGTCGGAAACACTGAAGCTTTCTTT.